One TCR beta chain is described in this entry. This entry is derived from a study of cytomegalovirus exposure and HLA in healthy donors. Across the study: In terms of ancestry, the Caucasian-associated cluster contained about 80% of the approximately 400 genotyped donors.

A multiplex PCR was run with 60 Vbeta primers and 13 Jbeta primers. Assay: immunoSEQ multiplex PCR; the TCRdb copy retains only in-frame clones and omits some. In the table there are about 170,000 clones, 77% of which are singletons. The receptor's source is a woman aged 30 to 39 in good health and CMV-seropositive. Input material: PBMCs.

The chain's CDR3 is CASSPTGFRFGEQYF. The CDR3 coding sequence is TGTGCCAGCAGTCCTACAGGGTTTAGGTTTGGCGAGCAGTACTTC. V is TRBV28 and J is TRBJ2-7; D might be TRBD1 (6 bases). The V gene's germline CDR1 is MDHEN and CDR2 SYDVKM. This CDR3 is 15 amino acids long. Trimming stripped 5 bases from V and 6 bases from J, with 20 bases between.